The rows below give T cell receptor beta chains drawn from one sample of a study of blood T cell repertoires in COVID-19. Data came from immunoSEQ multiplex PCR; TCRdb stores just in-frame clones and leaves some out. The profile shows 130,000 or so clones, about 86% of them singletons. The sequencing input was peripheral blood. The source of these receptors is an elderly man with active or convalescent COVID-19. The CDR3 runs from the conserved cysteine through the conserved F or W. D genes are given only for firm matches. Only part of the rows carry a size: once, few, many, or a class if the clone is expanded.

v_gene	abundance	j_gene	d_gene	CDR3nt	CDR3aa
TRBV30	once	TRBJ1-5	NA	TGTGCCTGGAGCGATCCCGGGACACTACAGCCCCAGCATTTT	CAWSDPGTLQPQHF
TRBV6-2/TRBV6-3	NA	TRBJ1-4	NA	TGTGCCAGCAGTTACCTAGCTCCCGACCCTCTGGAAAAACTGTTTTTT	CASSYLAPDPLEKLFF
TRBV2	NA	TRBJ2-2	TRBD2	TGTGCCAGCAGTGATTGGGGGGGTGGTACCGGGGAGCTGTTTTTT	CASSDWGGGTGELFF
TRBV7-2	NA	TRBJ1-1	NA	TGTGCCAGCAGCCCCGGAGCGGCGAACACTGAAGCTTTCTTT	CASSPGAANTEAFF
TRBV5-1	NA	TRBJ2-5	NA	TGCGCCAGCAATAACGGGTTCGGCGAGACCCAGTACTTC	CASNNGFGETQYF
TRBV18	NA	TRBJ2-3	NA	TGTGCCAGCTCATCCTACCAGGGTGATACGCAGTATTTT	CASSSYQGDTQYF
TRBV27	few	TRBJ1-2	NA	TGTGCCAGCACCGGGGGCTATGGCTACACCTTC	CASTGGYGYTF
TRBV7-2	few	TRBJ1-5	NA	TGTGCCAGCAGCCAATCCCGGGATCCTCATCAGCCCCAGCATTTT	CASSQSRDPHQPQHF
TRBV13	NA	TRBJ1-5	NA	TGTGCCAGCAGTAGGTCGGGGGAAGGTAGCAATCAGCCCCAGCATTTT	CASSRSGEGSNQPQHF
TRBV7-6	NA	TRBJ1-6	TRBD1	TGTGCCAGCAGCTTAGGGACAGGGAACGAGGTCATGGATTCACCCCTCCACTTT	CASSLGTGNEVMDSPLHF
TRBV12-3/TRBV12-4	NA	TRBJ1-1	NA	TGTGCCAGCAGTCTTCTTCCGAACACTGAAGCTTTCTTT	CASSLLPNTEAFF
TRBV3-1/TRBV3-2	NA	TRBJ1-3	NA	TGTGCCAGCAGCCAAGAGGAGGAGGGGAACACCATATATTTT	CASSQEEEGNTIYF
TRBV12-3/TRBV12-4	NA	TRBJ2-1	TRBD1	TGTGCCAGCAGCCCCAACAGGGGCAATGAGCAGTTCTTC	CASSPNRGNEQFF
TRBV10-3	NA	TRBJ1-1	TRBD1	TGTGCCATCAGGGTAGGGACAGGGGATATGAACACTGAAGCTTTCTTT	CAIRVGTGDMNTEAFF
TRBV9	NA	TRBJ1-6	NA	TGTGCCAGCAGCGTAGCTACTGATTCACCCCTCCACTTT	CASSVATDSPLHF
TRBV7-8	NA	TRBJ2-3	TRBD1	TGTGCCAGCAGATCCGGGACAGGGAACACAGATACGCAGTATTTT	CASRSGTGNTDTQYF
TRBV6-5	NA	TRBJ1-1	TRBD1	TGTGCCAGCAGTCCAGGGACAGTGAACACTGAAGCTTTCTTT	CASSPGTVNTEAFF
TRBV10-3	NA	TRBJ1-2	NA	TGTGCCATCAGCCGGGACATTCGTAATGCTAACTATGGCTACACCTTC	CAISRDIRNANYGYTF
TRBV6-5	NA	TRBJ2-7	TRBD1	TGTGCCAGCAGAATGACAGGGAAGAGCTCCTACGAGCAGTACTTC	CASRMTGKSSYEQYF
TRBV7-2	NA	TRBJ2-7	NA	TGTGCCAGCAGCTTAGTGAAGGGGAACTACGAGCAGTACTTC	CASSLVKGNYEQYF
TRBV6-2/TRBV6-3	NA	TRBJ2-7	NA	TGTGCCAGCAGTCGCGGCTACGAGCAGTACTTC	CASSRGYEQYF
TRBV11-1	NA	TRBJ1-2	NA	TGTGCCAGCAGCTTAGACACCCCCCCTAACTATGGCTACACCTTC	CASSLDTPPNYGYTF
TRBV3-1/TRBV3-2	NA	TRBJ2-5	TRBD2	TGTGCCAGCAGCCAAGATTATCCTAGCGGGCCAGAACAAGAGACCCAGTACTTC	CASSQDYPSGPEQETQYF
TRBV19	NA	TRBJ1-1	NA	TGTGCCAGTAGTGCGCCGGGACTTGGGACTGAAGCTTTCTTT	CASSAPGLGTEAFF
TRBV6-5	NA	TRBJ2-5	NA	TGTGCCAGCAGTTACTCTCTCGGGGTAGGGTCAGAGACCCAGTACTTC	CASSYSLGVGSETQYF
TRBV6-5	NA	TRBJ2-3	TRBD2	TGTGCCAGCAGTCTAGCGGGGGTAGGAGATACGCAGTATTTT	CASSLAGVGDTQYF
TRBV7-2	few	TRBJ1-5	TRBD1	TGTGCCAGCAGCCACGGACAGGTTGGTCAGCCCCAGCATTTT	CASSHGQVGQPQHF
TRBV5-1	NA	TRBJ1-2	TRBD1	TGCGCCAGCAGCTCCGACAGGGGGCAGGGTGGCTACACCTTC	CASSSDRGQGGYTF
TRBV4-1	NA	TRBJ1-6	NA	TGCGCCAGCAGCCATCCACCAGGACAGAGCTCCTATAATTCACCCCTCCACTTT	CASSHPPGQSSYNSPLHF
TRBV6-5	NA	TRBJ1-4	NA	TGTGCCAGCAGTTACGACGGGATAAAATATGAAAAACTGTTTTTT	CASSYDGIKYEKLFF
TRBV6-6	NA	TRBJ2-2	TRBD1	TGTGCCGGGGGACAGGGGAACACCGGGGAGCTGTTTTTT	CAGGQGNTGELFF
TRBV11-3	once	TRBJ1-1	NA	TGTGCCAGCAGCCCAGGAGGGGGAGGGACTGAAGCTTTCTTT	CASSPGGGGTEAFF
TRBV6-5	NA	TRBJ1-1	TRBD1	TGTGCCAGCAGTTACTATTCAGGGGGCACTGAAGCTTTCTTT	CASSYYSGGTEAFF
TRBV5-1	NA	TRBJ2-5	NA	TGCGCCAGCAGCTTCGGGGTTCAAGAGACCCAGTACTTC	CASSFGVQETQYF
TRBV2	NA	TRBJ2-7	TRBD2	TGTGCCACCACGGATCCTCGCGGGGGGGTGGATGAGCAGTACTTC	CATTDPRGGVDEQYF
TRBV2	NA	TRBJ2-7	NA	TGTGCCAGCAGTGAAGCGGGCGACCCGCGGTACTTC	CASSEAGDPRYF
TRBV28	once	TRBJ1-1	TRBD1	TGTGCCAGCACAGGACAGGGATCGAACACTGAAGCTTTCTTT	CASTGQGSNTEAFF
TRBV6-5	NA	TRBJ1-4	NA	TGTGCCAGCAGTCGGACAGCAGATAATGAAAAACTGTTTTTT	CASSRTADNEKLFF
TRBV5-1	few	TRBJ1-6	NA	TGCGCCAGCAGGGAGGACTCCCAACCCCTCCACTTT	CASREDSQPLHF
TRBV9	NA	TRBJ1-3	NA	TGTGCCAGCAGCGTAGGGGTAGCGGGAAACACCATATATTTT	CASSVGVAGNTIYF
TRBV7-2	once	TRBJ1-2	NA	TGTGCCAGCAGCTCAAAAGGGTGGGGGGATGGCTACACCTTC	CASSSKGWGDGYTF
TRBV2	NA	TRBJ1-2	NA	TGTGCCAGCAGTGAAAACCAGGTCCAGTACTATGGCTACACCTTC	CASSENQVQYYGYTF
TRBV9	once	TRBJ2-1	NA	TGTGCCAGCAGCGTAGGAGGGGGGGGCTCCTACAATGAGCAGTTCTTC	CASSVGGGGSYNEQFF
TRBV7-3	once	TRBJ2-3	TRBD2	TGTGCCAGTACGGGGGGGCGAGTCACAGATACGCAGTATTTT	CASTGGRVTDTQYF
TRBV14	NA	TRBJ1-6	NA	TGTGCCAGCAGCCAAGGGCCCGACTCCTATAATTCACCCCTCCACTTT	CASSQGPDSYNSPLHF
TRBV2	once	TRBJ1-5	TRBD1	TGTGCCAGCAGTGAGACAGGGCAGTCTTATCAGCCCCAGCATTTT	CASSETGQSYQPQHF
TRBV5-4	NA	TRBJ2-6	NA	TGTGCCAGCAGCTTGGCCCAAATAGTCTCTGGGGCCAACGTCCTGACTTTC	CASSLAQIVSGANVLTF
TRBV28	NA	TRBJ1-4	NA	TGTGCCAGCAGCCCATCAGGGGAGGGGGAAAAACTGTTTTTT	CASSPSGEGEKLFF
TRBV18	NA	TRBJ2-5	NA	TGTGCCAGCTCACCTGCCAGCCAAGAGACCCAGTACTTC	CASSPASQETQYF
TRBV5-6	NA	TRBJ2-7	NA	TGTGCCAGCAGCTTGGATACGCAGACCTACGAGCAGTACTTC	CASSLDTQTYEQYF
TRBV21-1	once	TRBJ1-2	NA	TGTGCCAGCAGCAAACCGAGTGAGAACTATGGCTACACCTTC	CASSKPSENYGYTF
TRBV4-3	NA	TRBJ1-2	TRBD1	TGCGCCAGCAGCCATCCCACAGGGGCCTATGGCTACACCTTC	CASSHPTGAYGYTF